This T cell receptor (beta chain) was obtained from a study of vaccination effects on CD4 cells after COVID-19. TCRdb's copy holds only in-frame clones and misses some; the assay was immunoSEQ multiplex PCR. This table holds about 58,000 clones, about three quarters found once. This CDR3 has 15 amino acids. Trimming removed 6 bases at V and 2 bases at J, with 16 bases between. Germline CDR1 and CDR2: SEHNR and FQNEAQ (reference sequence). A word on this clone: Its matching antigen is unknown.

Following 10 days of culture, CD4+ T cells were isolated. Replacing half the medium with IL-2 medium was done on days 3 and 7. The receptor was derived from a human donor who received a COVID-19 vaccine. The sequencing here drew on CD4+ T cells from PBMCs cultured without peptide, taken before COVID-19 vaccination. The chain links TRBV7-9 to TRBJ2-5; either TRBD1 or TRBD2 may supply D (5 bases each). The CDR3 here is CASSRAGTLQETQYF. For the CDR3, the DNA is TGTGCCAGCAGTCGCGCCGGGACCCTGCAAGAGACCCAGTACTTC.